The TCR beta chain under discussion was sequenced for a study of shared clonotypes between healthy human individuals. Background on the study: For every donor, three CD4 naive, three CD4 memory, two CD8 naive and one CD8 memory plates were used.

The germline V and J ends were trimmed by 3 bases and 1 base, with 13 bases remaining between them. The V gene's germline CDR1 is MDHEN and CDR2 SYDVKM. The CDR3 is 16 residues long. Using immunoSEQ multiplex PCR, the repertoire was profiled, and TCRdb retains in-frame clones only, with some absent. The sample has roughly 2.1 million clones, just over 90% seen once. It was CD45RO-negative cells, positively selected for CCR7, that made up naive CD8 cells, with terminally differentiated effector memory CD45RA+ cells excluded. The chain uses TRBV28 and TRBJ2-1, with TRBD2 as a possible D gene (6 bases). This receptor was taken from a young man in good health. Some clones in this sample may be carry-over from other donors' samples. Sequences were obtained from naive CD8+ T cells from PBMCs. This CDR3 reads CASSFLRGTSYNEQFF. In DNA form, the CDR3 reads TGTGCCAGCAGTTTCCTTCGCGGGACTTCCTACAATGAGCAGTTCTTC.